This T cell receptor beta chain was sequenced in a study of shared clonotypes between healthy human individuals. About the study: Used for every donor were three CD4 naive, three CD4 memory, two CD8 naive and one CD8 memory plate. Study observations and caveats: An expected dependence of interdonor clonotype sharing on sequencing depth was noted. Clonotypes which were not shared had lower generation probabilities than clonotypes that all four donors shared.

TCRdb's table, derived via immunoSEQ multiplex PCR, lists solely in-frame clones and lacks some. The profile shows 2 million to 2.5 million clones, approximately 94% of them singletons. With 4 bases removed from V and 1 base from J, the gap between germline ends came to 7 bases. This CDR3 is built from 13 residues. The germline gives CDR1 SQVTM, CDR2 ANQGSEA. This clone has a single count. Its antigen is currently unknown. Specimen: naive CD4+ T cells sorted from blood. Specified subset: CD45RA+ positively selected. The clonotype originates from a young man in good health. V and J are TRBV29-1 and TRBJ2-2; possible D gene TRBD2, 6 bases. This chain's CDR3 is CSVAGVNTGELFF. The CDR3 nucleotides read TGCAGCGTTGCGGGGGTGAACACCGGGGAGCTGTTTTTT.